A selection of T cell receptor beta chains follows, all from one sample in a study of cytomegalovirus exposure and HLA in healthy donors. Clones were read by immunoSEQ multiplex PCR, and TCRdb kept only the in-frame ones, dropping some. The sample lists more than 75,000 clones; roughly 80% were seen once. Specimen: PBMCs. Source of these receptors: a woman aged 40 to 49 in good health and CMV-seropositive. The CDR3 runs from the conserved cysteine through the conserved F or W. The D gene is left open where the match is weak. The size of a clone is reported for some rows only, either as once, few or many, or as a class for expanded clones.

d_call j_call clone_size v_call cdr3_nt cdr3_aa
. TRBJ2-5 . TRBV19 TGTGCCAGTAGTAGCACAGGCCAAGAGACCCAGTACTTC CASSSTGQETQYF
TRBD1 TRBJ2-7 few TRBV18 TGTGCCAGCTCATCACAGGGGGCCGGATACGAGCAGTACTTC CASSSQGAGYEQYF
TRBD1 TRBJ2-7 . TRBV5-1 TGCGCCAGCAGCCAAGGACAGGGTCCCTTCTACGAGCAGTACTTC CASSQGQGPFYEQYF
TRBD1 TRBJ1-2 . TRBV5-1 TGCGCCAGCAGCCAGGACAGGGGAGGAATTAATGGCTACACCTTC CASSQDRGGINGYTF
. TRBJ2-7 . TRBV5-1 TGCGCCAGCAGCTTGGCTTGGACAGCGAACTACGAGCAGTACTTC CASSLAWTANYEQYF
TRBD1 TRBJ2-7 . TRBV18 TGTGCCAGCTCACCATCTACAGGGGGTAGAGACGAGCAGTACTTC CASSPSTGGRDEQYF
TRBD1 TRBJ1-4 . TRBV19 TGTGCCAGTGCAGGGGGCTATGAAAAACTGTTTTTT CASAGGYEKLFF
. TRBJ2-1 . TRBV7-9 TGTGCCAGCAGCTTAGTGAGGTTAACTACGGGGTTGGGTTACAATGAGCAGTTCTTC CASSLVRLTTGLGYNEQFF
. TRBJ2-1 once TRBV5-1 TGCGCCAGCATCGGAGAGACCTACAATGAGCAGTTCTTC CASIGETYNEQFF
. TRBJ2-2 . TRBV19 TGTGCCAGTAGTATCGGGGCGGGGGCCCTCACCGGGGAGCTGTTTTTT CASSIGAGALTGELFF
. TRBJ1-1 once TRBV30 TGTGCCTGCCTACCAGGGATTCGGGTGAACACTGAAGCTTTCTTT CACLPGIRVNTEAFF
. TRBJ2-7 few TRBV5-1 TGCGCCAGCAGCGCCCTCAGGGATCCCGAGCAGTACTTC CASSALRDPEQYF
. TRBJ2-3 . TRBV30 TGTGCCTGGGGAACTGGCGGGGGCACAGATACGCAGTATTTT CAWGTGGGTDTQYF
. TRBJ1-2 . TRBV28 TGTGCCAGCAGTCAACACAGCTACACCTTC CASSQHSYTF
. TRBJ2-1 . TRBV18 TGTGCCAGCTCACCACGAGGAACCTACAATGAGCAGTTCTTC CASSPRGTYNEQFF
. TRBJ1-5 . TRBV6-1 TGTGCCAGCAGTAAACAAGATTATAGCAATCAGCCCCAGCATTTT CASSKQDYSNQPQHF
. TRBJ2-5 . TRBV19 TGTGCCAGTAGTGGGCGGGCGGCTCAAGAGACCCAGTACTTC CASSGRAAQETQYF
. TRBJ2-1 . TRBV10-1 TGCGCCAGCAGTGAGTCGGGACAAACCAATGAGCAGTTCTTC CASSESGQTNEQFF
. TRBJ1-2 . TRBV19 TGTGCCAGCGTTAAAAGCCGTGGCTATGGCTACACCTTC CASVKSRGYGYTF
. TRBJ2-1 . TRBV6-5 TGTGCCAGCAGACCCCCCGGGAAGCTTGAGCAGTTCTTC CASRPPGKLEQFF
TRBD2 TRBJ2-7 . TRBV19 TGTGCCAGTAGTATCATAGCGGGAGGTTCGAGCTCCTACGAGCAGTACTTC CASSIIAGGSSSYEQYF
TRBD2 TRBJ2-5 . TRBV5-4 TGTGCCAGCAGCCCCGGACTAGCGGGAGGTAGGGGGTCCGAAGAGACCCAGTACTTC CASSPGLAGGRGSEETQYF
. TRBJ2-2 . TRBV13 TGTGCCAGCAGCTTAGGCGAATCGAAACAGAGCTTCACCGGGGAGCTGTTTTTT CASSLGESKQSFTGELFF
. TRBJ2-7 . TRBV4-1 TGCGCCAGCAGCCAAGCCGGGGTGGACTACGAGCAGTACTTC CASSQAGVDYEQYF
. TRBJ1-1 few TRBV5-4 TGTGCCAGCAGCCAATACACTGAAGCTTTCTTT CASSQYTEAFF
TRBD1 TRBJ2-1 . TRBV18 TGTGCCAGCTCACCACGACAAACAGGGGTCCTTGAGCAGTTCTTC CASSPRQTGVLEQFF
. TRBJ2-2 . TRBV7-9 TGTGCCAGCAGCTTAGGGCCGACCGGGGAGCTGTTTTTT CASSLGPTGELFF
TRBD1 TRBJ1-6 once TRBV30 TGTGCCTGGAGTGTAACGCAGGGGGCCTCCTATAATTCACCCCTCCACTTT CAWSVTQGASYNSPLHF
. TRBJ1-5 . TRBV4-3 TGCGCCAGCAGCCAAGGACAGAACCTTAATCAGCCCCAGCATTTT CASSQGQNLNQPQHF
TRBD1 TRBJ2-7 once TRBV11-2 TGTGCCAGCAGCTCAGGACAGGGCTACGAGCAGTACTTC CASSSGQGYEQYF
. TRBJ2-7 . TRBV7-9 TGTGCCAGCAGCTCAAAGACTAGTTTCCCAACCTCCTACGAGCAGTACTTC CASSSKTSFPTSYEQYF
TRBD1 TRBJ2-1 . TRBV4-1 TGCGCCAGCAGCCAAGAAAGGGCCGGGACAGGGGGATCCAATGAGCAGTTCTTC CASSQERAGTGGSNEQFF
TRBD1 TRBJ1-2 . TRBV5-1 TGCGCCAGCAGCTTGGCCCGGGGACAGGGGGCTATGGGGGCTAACTATGGCTACACCTTC CASSLARGQGAMGANYGYTF
. TRBJ1-1 . TRBV13 TGTGCCAGCAGCCCACATATCATGGCCGACACTGAAGCTTTCTTT CASSPHIMADTEAFF
. TRBJ1-1 . TRBV4-3 TGCGCCAGCAGCACCTCGGAGAGCGTATCGACTGAAGCTTTCTTT CASSTSESVSTEAFF
. TRBJ2-2 . TRBV18 TGTGCCAGCTCGCCCCAGGGGCGCCCGGTCGGGGAGCTGTTTTTT CASSPQGRPVGELFF
TRBD1 TRBJ2-6 . TRBV2 TGTGCCAGCAGTGAAAGGGACAGGGGCTCTGGGGCCAACGTCCTGACTTTC CASSERDRGSGANVLTF
. TRBJ1-4 . TRBV4-2 TGTGCCAGCAGCCATGAGGGGGAAGGCAGGGATGATGAAAAACTGTTTTTT CASSHEGEGRDDEKLFF
TRBD2 TRBJ2-7 . TRBV7-2 TGTGCCAGCAGCTTAGATTTAGCGGGACCTTCCTACGAGCAGTACTTC CASSLDLAGPSYEQYF
. TRBJ1-4 . TRBV19 TGTGCCAGTAGTAACGCAGCAGGGACTGGTGAAAAACTGTTTTTT CASSNAAGTGEKLFF
. TRBJ1-1 . TRBV19 TGTGCCAGCAGCCAGGGCGGGAACACTGAAGCTTTCTTT CASSQGGNTEAFF
. TRBJ2-7 . TRBV30 TGTGCCTGGAGAGGGGGCTACGAGCAGTACTTC CAWRGGYEQYF
TRBD1 TRBJ1-2 . TRBV6-6 TGTGCCAGCAGTGTCTTGGGGACAGGGGATGGCTACACCTTC CASSVLGTGDGYTF
TRBD2 TRBJ2-1 . TRBV19 TGTGCCAGTAGTATGCTAGCGGGAGATAATGAGCAGTTCTTC CASSMLAGDNEQFF
. TRBJ1-1 . TRBV29-1 TGCAGCGTTGAAGACCCCAGGAGGCACACTGAAGCTTTCTTT CSVEDPRRHTEAFF
. TRBJ1-1 . TRBV5-6 TGTGCCAGCAGCTTGGCTGGTACAGGACCAACTCAAGCTTTCTTT CASSLAGTGPTQAFF